The rows below give T cell receptor beta chains drawn from one sample of a study of T cell repertoires in cytomegalovirus infection. TCRdb redid the calling of the reads with MiXCR, one entry per CDR3 protein. The profile shows 250,000 or so distinct CDR3 sequences, around 8.7% of them singletons. Sample: PBMCs. Receptor source: a human donor in good health (CMV status not recorded). Some clones in this sample may be carry-over from other donors' samples. Both conserved end residues are trimmed from each CDR3. Fields, in order: clone size, D gene, J gene, V gene, CDR3 protein. The D gene is left open where the match is weak. Only part of the rows carry a size: once, few, many, or a class if the clone is expanded.

few	NA	TRBJ1-1	TRBV5-4	ASTLGQGGLTEAF
once	NA	TRBJ1-5	TRBV19	ASSVRLQNSNQPQH
few	NA	TRBJ1-5	TRBV18	ASSHRREEEGNQPQH
many	NA	TRBJ2-5	TRBV6-1	ASHRGTVETQY
NA	TRBD1	TRBJ2-3	TRBV5-1	ASSLVGTGGRFTDTQY
many	TRBD1	TRBJ2-7	TRBV25-1	ASKTGGSAEQY
many	NA	TRBJ1-5	TRBV4-2	ASSQDGVSNQPQH
NA	TRBD1	TRBJ2-5	TRBV20-1	SATQGRNQETQY
many	TRBD1	TRBJ1-5	TRBV7-2	ASSPTGVPRYAQH
medium-sized	NA	TRBJ2-7	TRBV7-2	ASSLQGGYYEQY
many	NA	TRBJ2-7	TRBV7-2	ASSVAGTQSYEQY
many	NA	TRBJ1-5	TRBV28	ASSPSYAPSDQPQH
NA	NA	TRBJ1-1	TRBV30	AWKGLSVNTEAF
many	NA	TRBJ1-1	TRBV6-1	ASRDKDTEAF
NA	NA	TRBJ1-6	TRBV7-9	ASSSGGNNSPLH
many	NA	TRBJ2-1	TRBV24-1	ATSDRGTFSYNEQF
many	NA	TRBJ1-1	TRBV3-1	ASSQVSTGEAF
once	TRBD1	TRBJ2-7	TRBV27	ASSSGQGERY
few	NA	TRBJ2-7	TRBV5-3	ASSLVWAGQRVYEQY
many	TRBD2	TRBJ2-2	TRBV7-6	ASSLLRGQGLAGPRFANTGELF
many	NA	TRBJ1-2	TRBV19	ASSIIALRDGYT
many	NA	TRBJ1-5	TRBV6-2/TRBV6-3	ASSYDRDQPQH
NA	TRBD1	TRBJ1-2	TRBV15	ATSRGRDRGGGYT
few	NA	TRBJ2-7	TRBV20-1	SAEGGGRSYEQY
many	TRBD1	TRBJ2-1	TRBV7-3	ASSPLGDSYNEQF
many	NA	TRBJ2-2	TRBV28	ASSLYGNLNTGELF
few	NA	TRBJ2-5	TRBV7-9	ASSPTARYQETQY
NA	TRBD2	TRBJ2-7	TRBV20-1	SATLAGGTYEQY
NA	NA	TRBJ2-5	TRBV20-1	SARDFPSGETQY
NA	NA	TRBJ1-6	TRBV7-9	ASSHQRDNSPLH
many	TRBD1	TRBJ1-5	TRBV28	ASSFLTGGRDQPQH
many	TRBD1	TRBJ1-6	TRBV28	ASLPGQGNSPLH
many	TRBD1	TRBJ2-7	TRBV28	ASSETLGQGSYEQY
many	NA	TRBJ1-5	TRBV15	ATSRDPRGNQPQH
NA	NA	TRBJ2-4	TRBV25-1	ASSEGGIQY
many	NA	TRBJ1-1	TRBV7-9	ATGQVNTEAF
many	TRBD1	TRBJ1-1	TRBV12-3/TRBV12-4	ASSLDTGASTEAF
many	NA	TRBJ2-3	TRBV7-2	ASIHRPIPDTQY
NA	NA	TRBJ2-2	TRBV19	ASSIRSSNTGELF
many	TRBD2	TRBJ2-1	TRBV7-2	ASSFLGRGGNEQF
few	NA	TRBJ2-5	TRBV7-7	ASSSHPLETQY
NA	TRBD2	TRBJ2-1	TRBV2	ASSQLAGVPPSNEQF
many	TRBD2	TRBJ2-1	TRBV7-2	ASSFRLAGGPWNEQF
many	NA	TRBJ1-1	TRBV20-1	SALTPGGNTEAF
NA	NA	TRBJ2-5	TRBV5-1	ASGEQPGETQY
many	NA	TRBJ1-6	TRBV7-2	ASSLGRGNSPLH
many	NA	TRBJ2-3	TRBV11-2	ASSLRWPRAHTDTQY
many	TRBD2	TRBJ2-7	TRBV7-2	ASSPYEGLAGWYEQY
NA	NA	TRBJ1-4	TRBV20-1	SARDWQGLNEKLF
NA	NA	TRBJ2-5	TRBV29-1	SVEPNQGKTQY
many	NA	TRBJ1-5	TRBV20-1	SAGTGAPNQPQH
few	TRBD2	TRBJ2-1	TRBV4-1	ASSQANGLGYNEQF
many	NA	TRBJ1-2	TRBV5-1	ASSLEGRDHGYT
NA	TRBD1	TRBJ1-1	TRBV11-2	ASSLTLRTGQGTEAF